This T cell receptor beta chain was recorded in a study of T cell therapy after organ transplantation. Study information: T cells were expanded 2 to 3 weeks with 30 CMV class I/II epitopes. Study results and limitations: Nonresponders had marked pretherapy clonal expansions and little post-therapy change. Effects of concurrent antirejection and antiviral medications were not evaluable.

The data were produced by immunoSEQ multiplex PCR, yet TCRdb's version contains in-frame clones alone and is incomplete. The sample shows about 21,000 clones, 84% of them seen only once. With 3 bases removed from V and 14 bases from J, the gap between germline ends came to 17 bases. This CDR3 has 14 amino acids. Germline CDR1 and CDR2: SEHNR and FQNEAQ (reference sequence). A note on this clone: Its antigen is not known.

Noted time point: 20-29 weeks after completion of therapy. The sample consisted of CD8+ T cells from blood, taken after autologous CMV-specific T cell therapy. This clonotype was sampled from a human patient who had received a solid organ transplant and had CMV disease. Some T cells may be transferred from the graft donor. V is TRBV7-9 and J is TRBJ1-6; TRBD1 is a possible D gene (6 bases). The CDR3 DNA reads as TGTGCCAGCAGCTTTACAGGGTCGCAGCACTCCCTCCACTTT. As protein: CASSFTGSQHSLHF.